The clone carrying this T cell receptor (beta chain) was observed once. This sample was taken from a study of T cell changes during pregnancy in multiple sclerosis. Using immunoSEQ multiplex PCR, the repertoire was profiled, and TCRdb retains in-frame clones only, with some absent. The data hold 90,000 or so clones, with 85% to 95% observed a single time. In germline, CDR1 is SGHRS, CDR2 YFSETQ. This CDR3 is built from 17 residues. The ends lost 0 bases at V and 2 bases at J; junction bases unmatched: 7. V usage is TRBV5-1 and J usage is TRBJ2-3, with 9 bases that match TRBD2. The sample here was peripheral blood, taken in the first trimester of pregnancy. The source is a female donor in good health, enrolled as a control in a pregnancy study. CDR3 sequence (DNA): TGCGCCAGCAGCTTGGCCAACCTAGCGGGAAACACAGATACGCAGTATTTT. Translation gives CASSLANLAGNTDTQYF.